Following are 29 T cell receptor beta chains from one sample sequenced in a study of cytomegalovirus exposure and HLA in healthy donors. PCR used 60 Vbeta primers and 13 Jbeta primers. This table comes from immunoSEQ multiplex PCR, and its TCRdb copy is limited to in-frame clones, with some not included. The top ten hold roughly 2% of the sample, which has around 280,000 clones, roughly 90% seen once. Material: PBMCs. The receptors here all came from a woman under 30 in good health and CMV-seronegative.

The V gene is TRBV5-1, the J gene TRBJ2-3; 8 bases fit TRBD2. Germline V CDR1 and CDR2: SGHRS, YFSETQ. The V gene end was trimmed by 0 bases and the J gene end by 2 bases; junction bases not matched to a gene: 14. This CDR3 is built from 19 residues. The CDR3 reads CASSLEPSGAGADTDTQYF. For the CDR3, the DNA is TGCGCCAGCAGCTTGGAACCCTCGGGAGCGGGGGCTGACACAGATACGCAGTATTTT.

The genes are TRBV6-6 and TRBJ1-4; weak D call: TRBD1 (6 bases). With 6 bases removed from V and 6 bases from J, the gap between germline ends came to 14 bases. The germline V gene has CDR1 MNHNY and CDR2 SVGAGI (reference sequence). The CDR3 is 14 amino acids. CDR3: CASRLRTDYEKLFF. CDR3 DNA: TGTGCCAGCAGATTACGGACAGATTATGAAAAACTGTTTTTT.

This clone was found once. V usage is TRBV7-9 and J usage is TRBJ2-5; 10 bases are shared with TRBD2. V was pared by 2 bases and J by 2 bases, with 5 bases of the junction left unmatched. The CDR3 runs 16 residues. Germline CDR1 is SEHNR and CDR2 is FQNEAQ (reference sequence). CDR3 nucleotides: TGTGCCAGCAGCTTAACGGCTAGCGGGGGACAAGAGACCCAGTACTTC. As protein: CASSLTASGGQETQYF. Using reference TRBV7-9 and TRBJ2-5 for the parts outside the CDR3, the full variable domain is DTGVSQNPRHKITKRGQNVTFRCDPISEHNRLYWYRQTLGQGPEFLTYFQNEAQLEKSRLLSDRFSAERPKGSFSTLEIQRTEQGDSAMYLCASSLTASGGQETQYFGPGTRLLVL.

The V call is TRBV30, the J call TRBJ1-6; a weak D match, TRBD1 (5 bases). The CDR3 extends over 15 amino acids. CDR1 and CDR2 (germline): GTSNPN, SVGIG (reference sequence). Trimming shortened V by 4 bases and J by 6 bases, and 16 bases separated the two germline ends. The CDR3 bases are TGTGCCTGGACCTCAGGGAGGAGCAGTAATTCACCCCTCCACTTT. Amino acids: CAWTSGRSSNSPLHF.

The chain employs TRBV7-2 and TRBJ1-5; D might be TRBD1 (5 bases). CDR3 length: 15 amino acids. Trimming took 4 bases from V and 3 from J, leaving 13 bases between them. Germline V gene data show CDR1 as SGHTA and CDR2 as FQGNSA. CDR3 DNA sequence: TGTGCCAGCAGCTCCGACAGTAGGGTCAATCAGCCCCAGCATTTT. Translating it yields CASSSDSRVNQPQHF.

The rearrangement joins TRBV7-6 to TRBJ1-5; unclear D gene. The CDR3 runs 14 residues. Deletions cut 1 base from V and 3 bases from J, with 7 bases between. Germline CDR1 SGHVS, CDR2 FNYEAQ. The CDR3 sequence is CASSLGGPNQPQHF. The CDR3 coding sequence is TGTGCCAGCAGCTTAGGAGGGCCCAATCAGCCCCAGCATTTT.

This clone was seen once. The chain combines TRBV5-1 with TRBJ1-2, with 7 bases matching TRBD1. The CDR3 runs to 19 residues. CDR1 and CDR2 (germline): SGHRS, YFSETQ. The V segment lost 1 base and the J segment 1 base; nucleotides outside the gene matches: 16. The CDR3 DNA is TGCGCCAGCAGCTTGCCTTATCCGACAGGGCTAAGAAATAACTATGGCTACACCTTC. It translates to CASSLPYPTGLRNNYGYTF.

The rearrangement links TRBV9 to TRBJ2-1, with 7 bases matching TRBD2. Germline V gene data show CDR1 as SGDLS and CDR2 as YYNGEE. Germline trimming cut 0 bases from V and 7 bases from J; bases unmatched to any gene: 10. The CDR3 contains 16 residues. CDR3: CASSVGRGVPLNEQFF. CDR3 coding DNA: TGTGCCAGCAGCGTAGGACGGGGGGTCCCCCTGAATGAGCAGTTCTTC.

The chain links TRBV6-1 to TRBJ2-3, with 7 bases identical to TRBD1. Germline CDR1 and CDR2: MNHNS and SASEGT. The V gene end was trimmed by 6 bases and the J gene end by 1 base; junction bases not matched to a gene: 7. The CDR3 has 15 amino acids. The CDR3 protein is CASRQPGTGTDTQYF. CDR3 bases: TGTGCCAGCAGGCAACCCGGGACAGGCACAGATACGCAGTATTTT.

The chain links TRBV29-1 to TRBJ2-5; TRBD1 matches 8 bases. The DNA matches TRBJ2-7 better at its end, which makes the J call doubtful. Germline CDR1 SQVTM, CDR2 ANQGSEA. This CDR3 region has 12 residues. The CDR3 DNA is TGCAGCGTGCGTACAGGGGGGCACGAGCAGTACTTC. It is translated as CSVRTGGHEQYF.

The V gene is TRBV7-3, the J gene TRBJ2-7; D may be TRBD1 (6 bases). The V end lost 8 bases, the J end lost 4 bases, and 15 bases lay between the germline ends. This CDR3 has 13 residues. Germline values: CDR1 SGHTA, CDR2 FQGTGA. In nucleotides, the CDR3 is TGTGCCAGCTCGAGCCGGGACACTTACGAGCAGTACTTC. The encoded protein is CASSSRDTYEQYF.

The V and J genes are TRBV9 and TRBJ1-3; D gene unclear. Per germline, CDR1 SGDLS and CDR2 YYNGEE. Trimming pared 4 bases from V and 1 base from J, leaving 15 bases between. CDR3 length: 16 residues. CDR3 amino acids: CASSPLGAQSGNTIYF. DNA for the CDR3: TGTGCCAGCAGCCCTTTGGGCGCGCAATCTGGAAACACCATATATTTT.

The chain joins TRBV7-3 to TRBJ2-3; 10 nucleotides agree with TRBD2. Germline CDR1 and CDR2: SGHTA and FQGTGA. The CDR3 loop spans 14 amino acids. The V gene end was trimmed by 5 bases and the J gene end by 4 bases; junction bases not matched to a gene: 3. CDR3 amino acids: CASSPSGGADTQYF. The CDR3 bases are TGTGCCAGCAGCCCTAGCGGGGGCGCAGATACGCAGTATTTT.

The chain links TRBV27 to TRBJ1-5; 7 positions agree with TRBD1. Unmatched junction bases numbered 13, after V lost 5 bases and J lost 9 bases. Germline CDR1 and CDR2: MNHEY and SMNVEV (reference sequence). The CDR3 has 15 amino acids. CDR3 bases: TGTGCCAGCAGTATCAGGGGGGACACCCGGGGGCCCCAGCATTTT. Translation gives CASSIRGDTRGPQHF.

This chain joins TRBV1 and TRBJ2-3; the table gives TRBD2 as D, unverified against the DNA. TRBV1 is a listed pseudogene. The CDR3 spans 18 residues. CDR3 sequence (DNA): TGCACCAGCCGCCGGACTAGCGGGGTTTGCGAGCTCACAGATACGCAGTATTTT. Its protein is CTSRRTSGVCELTDTQYF.

This clone was recorded a few times. The same CDR3 also results from other DNA sequences found in this sample. This chain joins TRBV9 and TRBJ2-1, with 12 bases identical to TRBD2. CDR1 is SGDLS, CDR2 YYNGEE, per germline. The CDR3 sequence is 16 residues long. With V trimmed by 0 bases and J by 4 bases, 2 bases remained unmatched. CDR3 sequence: CASSVVGLAGYNEQFF. CDR3 nucleotide sequence: TGTGCCAGCAGCGTAGTCGGACTAGCGGGGTACAATGAGCAGTTCTTC.

The chain employs TRBV27 and TRBJ1-1, with 11 nucleotides matching TRBD1. The J segment lost 4 bases and the V segment lost 5 bases, leaving 3 bases of the junction unmatched. The V gene's germline CDR1 is MNHEY and CDR2 SMNVEV (reference sequence). The CDR3 totals 14 residues. In DNA form, the CDR3 reads TGTGCCAGCAGTCCCGGGACAGGGGGCACTGAAGCTTTCTTT. This gives the protein CASSPGTGGTEAFF.

The genes are TRBV2 and TRBJ1-5; 7 bases line up with TRBD1. The V gene end was trimmed by 6 bases and the J gene end by 0 bases; junction bases not matched to a gene: 5. Germline CDR1 reads SNHLY; CDR2 reads FYNNEI. The CDR3 is 15 residues long. For the CDR3, the DNA is TGTGCCAGCAGCGTGGGACAGATTAGCAATCAGCCCCAGCATTTT. As protein: CASSVGQISNQPQHF.

The chain has TRBV7-2 and TRBJ2-7; TRBD2 agrees at 9 bases. Germline assignment: CDR1 SGHTA and CDR2 FQGNSA. Germline trimming cut 3 bases from V and 3 bases from J; bases unmatched to any gene: 6. The CDR3 has 15 residues. The CDR3 nucleotides read TGTGCCAGCAGCTTCTCGCGGGGGGGCCACTACGAGCAGTACTTC. Its translation: CASSFSRGGHYEQYF.

The gene calls are TRBV25-1 and TRBJ2-7; D might be TRBD2 (6 bases). CDR1 and CDR2 (germline): MGHDK, SYGVNS. Trimming took off 0 bases at V and 6 bases at J, with 9 bases between the two ends. This CDR3 region has 13 residues. The CDR3 region has the DNA TGTGCCAGCAGTGAATATACCGGGGGCGAGCAGTACTTC. Protein sequence: CASSEYTGGEQYF.

CDR3 nucleotide sequence: TGTGCCAGCAGTGTCACAGGGCGCGGCTACACCTTC. This gives the protein CASSVTGRGYTF. The chain recombines TRBV2 with TRBJ1-2, with a tentative D call TRBD1 (6 bases). There are 12 residues in the CDR3. Germline V lookup: CDR1 SNHLY, CDR2 FYNNEI. V lost 4 bases and J lost 8, with 11 bases in between. Looking up the rest from reference TRBV2 and TRBJ1-2 gives the full variable domain: EPEVTQTPSHQVTQMGQEVILRCVPISNHLYFYWYRQILGQKVEFLVSFYNNEISEKSEIFDDQFSVERPDGSNFTLKIRSTKLEDSAMYFCASSVTGRGYTFGSGTRLTVV.

This clone was recorded only once. The chain combines TRBV19 with TRBJ2-5; perhaps TRBD2 as D (7 bases). This CDR3 has 16 residues. The V gene's germline CDR1 is LNHDA and CDR2 SQIVND (reference sequence). V lost 4 bases, J lost 2 bases, and 17 bases lay in between. As DNA, the CDR3 is TGTGCCAGTAGTACCACAGAGGGGGGGGTTCAAGAGACCCAGTACTTC. Its translation is CASSTTEGGVQETQYF.

J is TRBJ2-1 and V is TRBV5-1; 11 bases line up with TRBD1. CDR1 SGHRS and CDR2 YFSETQ come from the germline V gene. This CDR3 spans 16 amino acids. Trimming at V came to 2 bases and at J to 1 base, leaving 2 bases not matched to a gene. The chain's CDR3 is CASSFGTGGSYNEQFF. In DNA form, the CDR3 reads TGCGCCAGCAGCTTCGGGACAGGGGGGTCCTACAATGAGCAGTTCTTC.

This chain joins TRBV6-1 and TRBJ2-2; no reliable D call. V dropped 7 bases and J dropped 0 bases, with 12 bases sitting between them. This CDR3 region has 15 residues. Germline CDR1 and CDR2: MNHNS and SASEGT. CDR3 nucleotide sequence: TGTGCCAGCATCGAGTATCATACGAACACCGGGGAGCTGTTTTTT. This gives the protein CASIEYHTNTGELFF.

The CDR3: CASSLGTAVPSFYEQYF. CDR3 DNA: TGTGCCAGCAGCCTCGGGACTGCGGTACCCTCCTTCTACGAGCAGTACTTC. The chain employs TRBV13 and TRBJ2-7; D is possibly TRBD2 (6 bases). This CDR3 is built from 17 residues. Germline CDR1 PRHDT, CDR2 FYEKMQ (reference sequence). Trimming shortened V by 5 bases and J by 3 bases, and 23 bases separated the two germline ends. Using reference TRBV13 and TRBJ2-7 for the parts outside the CDR3, the full variable domain is AAGVIQSPRHLIKEKRETATLKCYPIPRHDTVYWYQQGPGQDPQFLISFYEKMQSDKGSIPDRFSAQQFSDYHSELNMSSLELGDSALYFCASSLGTAVPSFYEQYFGPGTRLTVT.

The chain is built from TRBV6-6 and TRBJ2-5, with unresolved D. Deletions cut 5 bases from V and 1 base from J, with 11 bases between. Germline assignment: CDR1 MNHNY and CDR2 SVGAGI (reference sequence). The CDR3 runs to 14 residues. CDR3 protein: CASSPSVAQETQYF. In nucleotides, the CDR3 is TGTGCCAGCAGTCCATCAGTAGCCCAAGAGACCCAGTACTTC.

This clone was recorded once. The V call is TRBV29-1, the J call TRBJ2-7, with 7 bases aligning to TRBD1. Per germline, CDR1 SQVTM and CDR2 ANQGSEA. The CDR3 extends over 12 amino acids. V shed 6 bases, J shed 2 bases, and the junction held 4 bases outside the gene matches. The CDR3 here is CSVGQSPYEQYF. The CDR3 DNA sequence: TGCAGCGTGGGACAGAGCCCCTACGAGCAGTACTTC.

CDR3 nucleotide sequence: TGTGCCAGCAGTGAGGGACTAGCGGGGGGTTCGAACACCGGGGAGCTGTTTTTT. Protein sequence: CASSEGLAGGSNTGELFF. The gene calls are TRBV2 and TRBJ2-2, with 15 bases matching TRBD2. Trimming at V came to 3 bases and at J to 0 bases, leaving 2 bases not matched to a gene. The CDR3 loop spans 18 amino acids. Germline CDR1 reads SNHLY; CDR2 reads FYNNEI.

This chain uses TRBV12-5 with TRBJ2-7, with 9 bases identical to TRBD2. V shed 6 bases and J 3 bases; nucleotides not matched to a gene: 3. CDR1 and CDR2 from the germline V gene are LGHNT and FRNRAP. This CDR3 is 13 amino acids long. For the CDR3, the DNA is TGTGCTAGTGGACTAGCGGGCGGCTACGAGCAGTACTTC. It translates to CASGLAGGYEQYF. Together with reference TRBV12-5 and TRBJ2-7, the CDR3 gives the full variable domain: DARVTQTPRHKVTEMGQEVTMRCQPILGHNTVFWYRQTMMQGLELLAYFRNRAPLDDSGMPKDRFSAEMPDATLATLKIQPSEPRDSAVYFCASGLAGGYEQYFGPGTRLTVT.